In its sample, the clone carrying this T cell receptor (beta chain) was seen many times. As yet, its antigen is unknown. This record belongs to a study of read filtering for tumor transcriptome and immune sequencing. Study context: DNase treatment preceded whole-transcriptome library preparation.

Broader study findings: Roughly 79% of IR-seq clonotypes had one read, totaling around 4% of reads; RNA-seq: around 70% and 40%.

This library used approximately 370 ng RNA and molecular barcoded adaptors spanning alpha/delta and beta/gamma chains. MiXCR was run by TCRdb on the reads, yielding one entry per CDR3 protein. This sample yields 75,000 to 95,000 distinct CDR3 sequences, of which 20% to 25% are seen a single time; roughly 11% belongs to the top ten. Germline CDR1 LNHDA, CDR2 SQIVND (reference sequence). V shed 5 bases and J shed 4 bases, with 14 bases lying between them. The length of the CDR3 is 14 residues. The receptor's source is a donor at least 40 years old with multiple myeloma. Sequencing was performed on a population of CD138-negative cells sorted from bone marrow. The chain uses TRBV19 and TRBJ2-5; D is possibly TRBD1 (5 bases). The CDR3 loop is CASSPHRGIETQYF. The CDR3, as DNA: TGTGCCAGTAGTCCGCATAGGGGAATAGAGACCCAGTACTTC.